The table lists the clone carrying this TCR beta chain with a few counts. Its specificity is unknown. The data belong to a study of cytomegalovirus exposure and HLA in healthy donors. Study conclusions and caveats: A few chains linked to CMV were shown in vitro to be specific for CMV antigens. Approximately 160 TCR beta chains were listed as cytomegalovirus-associated. A later analysis found that most CMV-associated TCR beta chains appeared HLA-restricted.

Healthy bone marrow donors made up the donors. Primers: 60 Vbeta forward and 13 Jbeta reverse. Some clones are missing from TCRdb's copy, which holds only in-frame ones; the method was immunoSEQ multiplex PCR. The sample has about 120,000 clones, approximately 8% seen once. The TCR comes from a middle-aged woman in good health and CMV-seropositive. The sequenced sample consisted of PBMCs.

The CDR3 DNA is TGTGCCAGCAGATCTCGGAGGGAGGCGCCCCAGCATTTT. Translated: CASRSRREAPQHF. The chain carries TRBV6-5 and TRBJ1-5; the D is unclear. V was cut by 6 bases and J by 9 bases, with 15 bases left in between. The germline CDR1 and CDR2 sequences are MNHEY and SVGAGI. This CDR3 has 13 amino acids.